This T cell receptor beta chain was observed in a study of post-analysis software for immune sequencing data (dated by TCRdb to 2015 to 2017). Regarding the study in general: The recorded disease courses included relapsing-remitting, secondary progressive and progressive-relapsing multiple sclerosis, and some patients had no subtype annotation. The multiple sclerosis patient repertoires were compared with 11 previously published healthy control repertoires from donors aged roughly 6 to 27 years. A subset of samples was prepared in parallel using single-end sample barcoding, then pooled and co-amplified after Illumina adapter ligation. Overall results and qualifications from the work: Significantly higher frequencies in patients than in controls were found for about five TRBV segments, including TRBV5-6, TRBV5-1 and TRBV20-1. Direct clustering with F measure revealed strong co-clustering of samples prepared in the same batch, which led to a batch-effect correction. The multiple sclerosis patient group was slightly younger than the control group. Normalized Chao1 diversity was significantly lower in multiple sclerosis patients than controls, suggesting substantial peripheral T-cell clonal expansion.

This clonotype has more than one count but fewer than ten. The antigen it recognizes is unknown. No much larger clonotype is one base removed from it; base qualities were not supplied. The library relied on PCR. Sequencing relied on an Illumina HiSeq 2500. To reduce PCR and sequencing biases, unique molecular identifiers were incorporated into the TCR beta cDNA libraries. Every 1 to 10 million input T cells yielded around 500,000 cDNA molecules, meaning each molecule approximated one T cell. Patient libraries were prepared and sequenced with the same protocol used for the earlier healthy control dataset. Samples belonging to the same batch were prepared together, multiplexed and sequenced on a shared HiSeq lane. On the authors' methods: Raw barcoded reads were processed with MIGEC, and single-read molecular identifier groups were discarded before consensus assembly and CDR3 extraction. Clonotype tables were post-analysed with VDJtools, and diversity was normalized by down-sampling all datasets to the smallest sample size. Repertoire overlap clustering matched CDR3 amino acid but not nucleotide sequences to correct batch-related cross-sample contamination. TCRdb reanalyzed the raw reads on its own, using fastp at Q25 for trimming and MiXCR for clone calling, and kept in-frame beta chains. Here each entry gathers all rows of one CDR3 protein and keeps the most common genes and DNA. The V and J calls and clone size come from TCRdb's table, not from the authors' own analysis. Across this sample there are 750,000 to 950,000 distinct CDR3 sequences, with approximately 53% seen only once. The biggest ten clones account for 4.6% of the sample.

To demonstrate the VDJtools post-analysis software, TCR beta repertoires were profiled from the peripheral blood of about 13 young patients with multiple sclerosis. Multiple sclerosis patients were children and adolescents aged about 6 to 15 years. Measured from the cysteine to the phenylalanine, the CDR3 is 16 residues long. Only the CDR3 part of the read is kept: 48 bases, read in frame from the first base. Here V drops 0 bases and J drops 5 bases, and the junction holds 5 bases not matched to any gene. CDR1 and CDR2 were assigned from the germline V gene as SGHTA and FQGNSA. The sequenced sample was blood. This clonotype originated in a girl aged 5-17 years with multiple sclerosis. The rearranged chain carries TRBV7-2 and TRBJ1-2, with 11 bases in between that match TRBD1. The sequenced DNA is TGTGCCAGCAGCTTAGCGGACAGGGGGCTGGGTTATGGCTACACCTTC. This gives the protein CASSLADRGLGYGYTF.